The next 15 T cell receptor beta chains were all read from a single sample in a study of monozygotic twins with inflammatory bowel disease. From its re-call of the 5' RACE reads, TCRdb lists each CDR3 protein once, without DNA. Its table lists 420,000 or so distinct CDR3 sequences. The sample comprised blood. The receptor set was obtained from a human donor with ulcerative colitis or Crohn's disease, or a healthy co-twin of an affected twin (not recorded which).

V gene TRBV3-1 combines with J gene TRBJ2-5. This CDR3 is 15 amino acids long. Germline V lookup: CDR1 LGHDT, CDR2 YNNKEL (reference sequence). CDR3 loop: CASSHTDTYQETQYF.

J is TRBJ2-7 and V is TRBV2; TCRdb lists TRBD1, though no DNA is available to test this call. The length of the CDR3 is 13 residues. CDR1 and CDR2 (germline): SNHLY, FYNNEI. The CDR3 reads CASIPDRGQEQYF.

This chain joins TRBV12-3 or TRBV12-4 and TRBJ1-3; TCRdb indicates TRBD1, and absent DNA this call remains unverified. This CDR3 is 15 amino acids long. CDR3 protein: CASKGTASSGNTIYF.

The V gene is TRBV7-9, the J gene TRBJ2-7; TCRdb's D call of TRBD2 is untestable without DNA. CDR3 length: 17 residues. CDR1 is SEHNR and CDR2 is FQNEAQ in the germline V gene (reference sequence). CDR3 amino acids: CASSSGVLAGVSYEQYF.

V gene TRBV10-3 combines with J gene TRBJ2-7. The CDR3 runs 13 residues. Germline CDR1 ENHRY, CDR2 SYGVKD. Here the CDR3 reads CAISASDTYEQYF.

The chain carries TRBV6-6 and TRBJ1-2; TCRdb picks TRBD1, but there is no DNA to check that call. CDR3 length equals 14 residues. The V gene's germline CDR1 is MNHNY and CDR2 SVGAGI (reference sequence). CDR3 sequence reads: CASSSGTGPYGYTF.

This sequence joins TRBV5-1 and TRBJ1-5. The CDR3 covers 14 residues. From germline, CDR1 is SGHRS and CDR2 YFSETQ. CDR3 amino acids: CASRPDADSWPQHF.

This rearrangement joins TRBV5-1 to TRBJ1-2; TCRdb gives TRBD1 as the D gene, but with no DNA this cannot be confirmed. This CDR3 comprises 14 residues. The germline CDR1 and CDR2 sequences are SGHRS and YFSETQ. The CDR3 region is CASSSPGENYGYTF.

The chain is built from TRBV7-2 and TRBJ2-1; TCRdb's assignment of TRBD1 cannot be checked, as there is no DNA. CDR3 size: 11 residues. CDR1 is SGHTA, CDR2 FQGNSA, per germline. CDR3 residues: CASTPSGEQFF.

The chain recombines TRBV20-1 with TRBJ2-5; TCRdb selects TRBD2, and the lack of DNA leaves this call unchecked. This CDR3 is built from 15 residues. Germline lookup yields CDR1 DFQATT and CDR2 SNEGSKA (reference sequence). This chain's CDR3 is CSARDTYRDLETQYF.

V is TRBV3-1 and J is TRBJ1-2; lacking DNA, the TRBD1 call made by TCRdb goes unchecked. The CDR3 length is 15 residues. Germline V gene data show CDR1 as LGHDT and CDR2 as YNNKEL (reference sequence). The CDR3 sequence is CASSQDYGHNYGYTF.

The chain recombines TRBV29-1 with TRBJ1-1. In germline, CDR1 is SQVTM, CDR2 ANQGSEA. CDR3 length: 14 residues. The CDR3 sequence: CSVRAGSENTEAFF. The whole variable domain, filled in from reference TRBV29-1 and TRBJ1-1, reads SAVISQKPSRDICQRGTSLTIQCQVDSQVTMMFWYRQQPGQSLTLIATANQGSEATYESGFVIDKFPISRPNLTFSTLTVSNMSPEDSSIYLCSVRAGSENTEAFFGQGTRLTVV.

This CDR3 is CASSLGGVAGDYNEQFF. V is TRBV5-6 and J is TRBJ2-1. Looked up from germline, CDR1 is SGHDT and CDR2 is YYEEEE. There are 17 residues in the CDR3.

The chain links TRBV5-5 to TRBJ2-2; TCRdb indicates TRBD2, and absent DNA this call remains unverified. This CDR3 contains 14 residues. CDR1 SGHKS and CDR2 YYEKEE come from the germline V gene (reference sequence). The CDR3 spells CASKLAGVPGELFF.

The genes are TRBV10-3 and TRBJ2-3. The CDR3 extends over 12 amino acids. The germline V gene encodes CDR1 ENHRY and CDR2 SYGVKD. The CDR3 reads CAISEDTDTQYF.